This T cell receptor (beta chain) was recovered during a study of T cell clones after liver transplantation. With 2 bases removed from V and 3 bases from J, the gap between germline ends came to 8 bases. The CDR3 is 13 amino acids. The germline V gene encodes CDR1 MNHNS and CDR2 SASEGT. Profiled with immunoSEQ multiplex PCR; TCRdb holds only in-frame clones, not every one. The sample contains around 76,000 clones, approximately 80% of which appear only once. The receptor was isolated from a human patient who received a liver transplant. The graft donor may account for some of the T cells. Source: CD4+ T cells from blood, taken 12 months after liver transplant. This rearrangement joins TRBV6-1 to TRBJ2-7, with D unclear. This chain's CDR3 is CASSEIRLYEQYF. DNA of the CDR3: TGTGCCAGCAGTGAAATCCGTCTCTACGAGCAGTACTTC.